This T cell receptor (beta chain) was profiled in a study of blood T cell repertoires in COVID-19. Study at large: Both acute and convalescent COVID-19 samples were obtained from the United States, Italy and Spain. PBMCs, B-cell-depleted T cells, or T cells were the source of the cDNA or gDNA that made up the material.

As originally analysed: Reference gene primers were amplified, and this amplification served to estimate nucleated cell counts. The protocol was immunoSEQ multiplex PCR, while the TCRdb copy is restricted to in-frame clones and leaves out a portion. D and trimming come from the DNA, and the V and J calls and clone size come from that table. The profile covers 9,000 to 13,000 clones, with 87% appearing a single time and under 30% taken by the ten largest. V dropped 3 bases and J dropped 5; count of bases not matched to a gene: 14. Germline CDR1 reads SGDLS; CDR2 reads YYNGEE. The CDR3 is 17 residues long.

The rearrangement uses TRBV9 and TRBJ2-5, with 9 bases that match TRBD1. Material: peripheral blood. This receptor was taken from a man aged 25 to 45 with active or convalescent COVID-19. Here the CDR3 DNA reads TGTGCCAGCAGCGCACCCCGTTATAGGACAGGGGTTGAGACCCAGTACTTC. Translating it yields CASSAPRYRTGVETQYF.